The 24 T cell receptor beta chains presented below share a single source sample, sequenced in a study of T cells in Graves' hyperthyroidism and ophthalmopathy. Amplification of TCR beta CDR3 regions used RNA as the template. First-round RT-PCR of the TCR CDR3 relied on the HTBI primer set. TCRdb fed the multiplex PCR reads into MiXCR, producing one record per CDR3 protein. The table shows about 500,000 distinct CDR3 sequences, with about 15% occurring only once. Material: blood. These receptors were collected from a woman aged 18-29 years with Graves' ophthalmopathy.

The chain links TRBV24-1 to TRBJ1-2; 9 nucleotides agree with TRBD1. V lost 3 bases, J lost 6 bases, and 7 bases stayed unmatched. Germline V gene data show CDR1 as KGHDR and CDR2 as SFDVKD. This CDR3 spans 15 amino acids. CDR3 region: CATSDKTGTGNGYTF. The CDR3 DNA follows: TGTGCCACCAGTGATAAAACCGGGACAGGGAATGGCTACACCTTC.

The table lists this clonotype with a few counts. V and J are TRBV5-1 and TRBJ2-2; D remains ambiguous. The V end lost 3 bases, the J end lost 5 bases, and 14 bases lay between the germline ends. The germline CDR1 and CDR2 sequences are SGHRS and YFSETQ. CDR3 length: 15 residues. In DNA, the CDR3 is TGCGCCAGCAGCTCGTTCCCTAAGGGAACCGGGGAGCTGTTTTTT. It encodes CASSSFPKGTGELFF.

This clonotype was detected many times. V gene TRBV7-2 combines with J gene TRBJ1-1; D uncertain. The germline V gene has CDR1 SGHTA and CDR2 FQGNSA. V lost 5 bases and J lost 2, with 6 bases in between. The CDR3 length is 12 residues. CDR3 loop: CASSRSNTEAFF. The DNA of the CDR3 is TGTGCCAGCAGCCGCAGTAACACTGAAGCTTTCTTT.

On this clonotype: No conserved phenylalanine or tryptophan is present at the end of the CDR3, so a read error is the likely explanation. J is TRBJ2-3 and V is TRBV10-3; 12 bases fit TRBD2. Germline CDR1 reads ENHRY; CDR2 reads SYGVKD. The CDR3 length is 16 residues. J lost 3 bases, V lost 4 bases, and 5 bases had no gene match. CDR3 residues: CAISALTSGGTDTQYY. CDR3 bases: TGTGCCATCAGTGCCCTGACTAGCGGGGGTACAGATACGCAGTATTAT.

This clonotype showed up many times. The J gene is TRBJ1-1, the V gene TRBV20-1; D may be TRBD1 (5 bases). The CDR3 is 16 residues long. The germline gives CDR1 DFQATT, CDR2 SNEGSKA (reference sequence). Trimming pared 4 bases from V and 3 bases from J, leaving 21 bases between. This chain's CDR3 is CSAKPPVRQLDTEAFF. The CDR3 DNA reads TGCAGTGCTAAGCCACCGGTCCGACAGTTAGACACTGAAGCTTTCTTT.

This clonotype was seen repeatedly, ten times or more. The chain joins TRBV4-1 to TRBJ1-1; maybe TRBD1 (5 bases). With 1 base removed from V and 1 base from J, the gap between germline ends came to 7 bases. The CDR3 is 14 amino acids. Germline V gene sequence: CDR1 MGHRA, CDR2 YSYEKL. CDR3 DNA: TGCGCCAGCAGCCAAGGGGGGGAGAACACTGAAGCTTTCTTT. Its translation is CASSQGGENTEAFF.

This sequence joins TRBV27 and TRBJ1-1, with D perhaps TRBD1 (5 bases). The CDR3 runs to 15 residues. Germline V CDR1 and CDR2: MNHEY, SMNVEV (reference sequence). V was trimmed by 5 bases and J by 0 bases, leaving 13 bases between them. CDR3 protein: CASSPYTGLNTEAFF. The CDR3, as DNA: TGTGCCAGCAGTCCGTACACGGGACTGAACACTGAAGCTTTCTTT.

This clonotype appeared a few times. V usage is TRBV19 and J usage is TRBJ1-1, with D possibly matching TRBD1 (6 bases). CDR1 is LNHDA and CDR2 is SQIVND in the germline V gene (reference sequence). The CDR3 sequence is 15 residues long. V was shortened by 9 bases and J by 0 bases, with 17 bases between the two germline ends. The CDR3 reads CASHSHRDVNTEAFF. The CDR3, as DNA: TGTGCCAGCCACTCCCACAGGGACGTGAACACTGAAGCTTTCTTT. The entire variable domain, with the rest obtained from reference TRBV19 and TRBJ1-1, is as follows: DGGITQSPKYLFRKEGQNVTLSCEQNLNHDAMYWYRQDPGQGLRLIYYSQIVNDFQKGDIAEGYSVSREKKESFPLTVTSAQKNPTAFYLCASHSHRDVNTEAFFGQGTRLTVV.

This clonotype was seen more than once but under ten times. With a much larger clone just one base away, this may be a read error. The chain couples TRBV28 to TRBJ1-1; D is possibly TRBD1 (5 bases). CDR3 length: 11 amino acids. Germline values: CDR1 MDHEN, CDR2 SYDVKM. V lost 11 bases to trimming and J lost 5 bases, with 12 bases between them. The CDR3 loop reads CAGTEGTEAFF. CDR3 nucleotides: TGTGCCGGCACCGAGGGGACTGAAGCTTTCTTT.

The rearrangement uses TRBV7-2 and TRBJ1-6; TRBD1 aligns across 10 bases. The CDR3 runs 17 residues. The germline gives CDR1 SGHTA, CDR2 FQGNSA. Germline trimming cut 5 bases from V and 3 bases from J; bases unmatched to any gene: 7. The CDR3 here is CASSDRDRGFYNSPLHF. CDR3 sequence (DNA): TGTGCCAGCAGCGACCGGGACAGGGGATTCTATAATTCACCCCTCCACTTT. Full variable domain (rest looked up from reference TRBV7-2 and TRBJ1-6): GAGVSQSPSNKVTEKGKDVELRCDPISGHTALYWYRQSLGQGLEFLIYFQGNSAPDKSGLPSDRFSAERTGGSVSTLTIQRTQQEDSAVYLCASSDRDRGFYNSPLHFGNGTRLTVT.

This clonotype was recorded a few times. CDR3 sequence reads: CASSVAVQGYEQYF. The CDR3 DNA sequence: TGTGCCAGCAGCGTAGCGGTCCAGGGTTACGAGCAGTACTTC. The V and J genes are TRBV9 and TRBJ2-7, with D perhaps TRBD1 (5 bases). The germline V gene encodes CDR1 SGDLS and CDR2 YYNGEE. V was clipped by 0 bases and J by 4 bases, with 11 bases between them. The CDR3 has 14 residues.

This clonotype was found a few times. A clone one base away is much larger, so this may be a read error. The chain employs TRBV28 and TRBJ2-7; D assignment may be TRBD1 or TRBD2 (6 bases each). Trimming took 2 bases from V and 2 from J, leaving 22 bases between them. The germline CDR1 and CDR2 sequences are MDHEN and SYDVKM. The CDR3 is 18 residues long. The CDR3 DNA is TGTGCCAGCAGTTTAGCAAAGTGGGGGGCGATAGAGCCCTACGAGCAGTACTTC. It yields the protein CASSLAKWGAIEPYEQYF.

This clonotype turned up a few times. This chain connects TRBV6-5 to TRBJ2-2, with a tentative D call TRBD2 (6 bases). V shed 2 bases and J shed 5 bases, with 9 bases lying between them. Germline lookup yields CDR1 MNHEY and CDR2 SVGAGI. The CDR3 contains 14 residues. The CDR3 region has the DNA TGTGCCAGCAGTTACCAGGAGGGGACCGGGGAGCTGTTTTTT. Its translation: CASSYQEGTGELFF.

This clonotype has more than one count but fewer than ten. The chain uses TRBV9 and TRBJ1-1; the D gene is possibly TRBD1 (5 bases). Germline CDR1 SGDLS, CDR2 YYNGEE. The CDR3 consists of 14 residues. V was shortened by 6 bases and J by 1 base, with 13 bases between the two germline ends. In DNA, the CDR3 is TGTGCCAGCATCACAAGACAGCAGAACACTGAAGCTTTCTTT. Its protein is CASITRQQNTEAFF.

This clonotype occurred a few times. The V call is TRBV6-1, the J call TRBJ1-6, with 7 bases aligning to TRBD1. The CDR3 length is 14 residues. Germline V gene sequence: CDR1 MNHNS, CDR2 SASEGT. Trimming cost V 6 bases and J 5 bases; bases outside gene matches: 4. This chain's CDR3 is CASRRDSNNSPLHF. DNA for the CDR3: TGTGCCAGCAGGAGGGACAGTAATAATTCACCCCTCCACTTT.

Concerning this clonotype itself: A read error is possible here, since a much larger clone lies one base away. The V call is TRBV20-1, the J call TRBJ2-1; tentative D call: TRBD2 (6 bases). CDR1 is DFQATT and CDR2 is SNEGSKA in the germline V gene (reference sequence). The CDR3 contains 15 residues. V lost 6 bases to trimming and J lost 1 base, with 16 bases between them. The CDR3, as DNA: TGCAGTGCCGCCTGGGACGGGGGTTCCTACAATGAGCAGTTCTTC. Protein product: CSAAWDGGSYNEQFF.

This clonotype appeared once. A single base separates this from a much larger clone, so it may be a read error. The V gene is TRBV27, the J gene TRBJ1-5; 7 bases line up with TRBD1. The CDR3 consists of 14 residues. With 5 bases clipped from V and 7 bases from J, the junction kept 8 bases outside the gene matches. Germline CDR1 is MNHEY and CDR2 is SMNVEV (reference sequence). CDR3 bases: TGTGCCAGCAGTCCCACAGGGGATTTACAGCCCCAGCATTTT. It yields the protein CASSPTGDLQPQHF.

This clonotype was seen a handful of times. The chain uses TRBV3-1 and TRBJ2-2, with 11 positions matching TRBD2. This CDR3 has 16 residues. Germline V gene data show CDR1 as LGHDT and CDR2 as YNNKEL (reference sequence). Trimming removed 2 bases from V and 6 bases from J; junction bases left unmatched: 5. The CDR3 coding sequence is TGTGCCAGCAGCCAAACTAGCGGGAGAGTGGCCGGGGAGCTGTTTTTT. Protein sequence: CASSQTSGRVAGELFF.

This clonotype has only a few counts. This rearrangement joins TRBV15 to TRBJ2-1; the D call may be TRBD1 or TRBD2 (6 bases each). Germline V gene data show CDR1 as LNHNV and CDR2 as YYDKDF (reference sequence). The CDR3 consists of 15 residues. V lost 0 bases, J lost 6 bases, and 12 bases lay in between. CDR3 protein: CATSRDQEGGNEQFF. The CDR3 nucleotides read TGTGCCACCAGCAGAGATCAAGAGGGGGGCAATGAGCAGTTCTTC.

Turning to this clonotype: A single base separates this from a much larger clone, so it may be a read error. The chain carries TRBV20-1 and TRBJ2-3; a weak D match, TRBD2 (5 bases). The CDR3 covers 14 residues. The germline V gene has CDR1 DFQATT and CDR2 SNEGSKA (reference sequence). Trimming cost V 1 base and J 4 bases, with 12 bases left between them. The CDR3 region is CSARGDKGADTQYF. In nucleotides, the CDR3 is TGCAGTGCTAGAGGCGACAAGGGAGCAGATACGCAGTATTTT.

Ten or more counts support this clonotype. The genes are TRBV18 and TRBJ2-7; 7 positions match TRBD1. This CDR3 spans 14 amino acids. Per germline, CDR1 KGHSH and CDR2 LQKENI. V lost 6 bases and J lost 4; bases outside the gene matches: 9. In DNA, the CDR3 is TGTGCCAGCTCCCGAGGGGGCGCCAGGTACGAGCAGTACTTC. Encoded protein: CASSRGGARYEQYF.

The chain has TRBV6-2 or TRBV6-3 and TRBJ2-3, with 8 bases matching TRBD2. Per the germline V gene, CDR1 is MNHEY and CDR2 is SVGEGT. This CDR3 comprises 14 residues. V shed 5 bases and J 5 bases; nucleotides not matched to a gene: 6. In DNA form, the CDR3 reads TGTGCCAGCAGTCTCGGACTAGCTCAAGATACGCAGTATTTT. It yields the protein CASSLGLAQDTQYF.

About this clonotype: This could be a read error, since a much larger clone is one nucleotide away. This chain joins TRBV7-2 and TRBJ2-6; 9 bases align to TRBD1. CDR1 and CDR2 from the germline V gene are SGHTA and FQGNSA. J was trimmed by 2 bases and V by 5 bases; bases with no gene match: 1. The CDR3 covers 15 residues. CDR3 region: CASSRDRAGANVLTF. The DNA of the CDR3 is TGTGCCAGCAGCCGGGACAGGGCTGGGGCCAACGTCCTGACTTTC.

This clonotype was found many times. This chain links TRBV12-3 or TRBV12-4 with TRBJ2-7; TRBD1 might be the D (6 bases). Trimming removed 4 bases from V and 0 bases from J, with 13 bases in between. The CDR3 runs to 15 residues. CDR3 bases: TGTGCCAGCAGTTCTGTGGGGGCTGGCTCCTACGAGCAGTACTTC. Its protein is CASSSVGAGSYEQYF.